This paragraph covers one T cell receptor (beta chain) sequence. The entry originates in a study of blood T cell repertoires in COVID-19. Germline loops: CDR1 SGHVS, CDR2 FQNEAQ. J was trimmed by 2 bases and V by 4 bases; bases with no gene match: 8. CDR3 length equals 17 residues. Sequencing used immunoSEQ multiplex PCR; TCRdb keeps in-frame clones, though not all of them. The data hold about 160,000 clones, with around 80% observed a single time. Sequencing used peripheral blood. The genes are TRBV7-8 and TRBJ2-6, with 7 bases aligning to TRBD2. The receptor was derived from a woman older than 75 with acute or convalescent COVID-19. The CDR3 region has the DNA TGTGCCAGCAGCTCGGCGGGAGAAACGGCTGGGGCCAACGTCCTGACTTTC. Amino acid sequence: CASSSAGETAGANVLTF. Combining the CDR3 with reference TRBV7-8 and TRBJ2-6 gives the whole variable domain GAGVSQSPRYKVAKRGQDVALRCDPISGHVSLFWYQQALGQGPEFLTYFQNEAQLDKSGLPSDRFFAERPEGSVSTLKIQRTQQEDSAVYLCASSSAGETAGANVLTFGAGSRLTVL.